These 12 T cell receptor beta chains share one sample of origin, sequenced in a study of CD8 T cells in ankylosing spondylitis (dated by TCRdb to 2016 to 2017). Library generation was performed with 5' RACE. TCRdb records Illumina HiSeq 2500 as the sequencer. TCRdb cleaned the public reads at Q25 with fastp, built clones with MiXCR and kept in-frame beta chains. For every CDR3 protein sequence, its rows merge into one entry that carries the most common genes and DNA. The sample yields 200,000 to 300,000 distinct CDR3 sequences; around 7.8% were counted once. Nearly 7% of the sample goes to the ten largest clones. Specimen: blood, either unsorted or a sorted T cell fraction (not recorded which). The source is a male donor with ankylosing spondylitis or in good health (not recorded which).

This clonotype was recorded at least ten times. The chain has TRBV20-1 and TRBJ1-1; D uncertain. The CDR3 length is 12 residues. Germline CDR1 DFQATT, CDR2 SNEGSKA (reference sequence). The V end lost 0 bases, the J end lost 4 bases, and 6 bases lay between the germline ends. The CDR3 reads CSARDSGTEAFF. CDR3 bases: TGCAGTGCTAGAGATTCCGGCACTGAAGCTTTCTTT.

The table lists this clonotype with a count of one. Since a much larger clone is just one base distant, this may be a read error. The conserved final phenylalanine or tryptophan is absent from the CDR3, which likely points to a read error. The CDR3 region is CSARAKGVVGELFL. The CDR3 DNA follows: TGCAGTGCTAGAGCCAAGGGGGTGGTCGGGGAGCTGTTTCTT. V usage is TRBV20-1 and J usage is TRBJ2-2; TRBD1 is a possible D gene (6 bases). The CDR3 contains 14 residues. V lost 1 base to trimming and J lost 7 bases, with 13 bases between them. CDR1 is DFQATT and CDR2 is SNEGSKA in the germline V gene (reference sequence).

There are many counts of this clonotype. This chain joins TRBV20-1 and TRBJ2-5; TRBD2 aligns across 10 bases. V lost 0 bases and J lost 5; bases outside the gene matches: 15. Germline V CDR1 and CDR2: DFQATT, SNEGSKA (reference sequence). The CDR3 spans 18 residues. CDR3: CSARDAQIGSGGMETQYF. CDR3 DNA: TGCAGTGCTAGAGATGCCCAAATTGGTAGCGGGGGGATGGAGACCCAGTACTTC.

This clonotype came up a few times. The chain has TRBV18 and TRBJ2-1; 9 nucleotides agree with TRBD2. Losses at the gene ends were 5 bases for V and 4 bases for J; bases not matched to a gene: 6. The CDR3 spans 15 residues. Per the germline V gene, CDR1 is KGHSH and CDR2 is LQKENI. This chain's CDR3 is CASSTGTSSYNEQFF. As DNA, the CDR3 is TGTGCCAGCTCAACCGGGACTAGCAGTTACAATGAGCAGTTCTTC.

As to this clonotype: One junction end does not reproduce the germline sequence, and a read error may be involved. This chain links TRBV20-1 with TRBJ2-7; D not resolved. The V gene's germline CDR1 is DFQATT and CDR2 SNEGSKA (reference sequence). The CDR3 is made up of 13 amino acids. The CDR3 DNA is TGCAGTGCTAGGCCCCTAAGCTCCTACGAGCAGCACTTC. Translation gives CSARPLSSYEQHF.

This clonotype was detected ten times or more. The chain joins TRBV11-1 to TRBJ2-3; D might be TRBD2 (5 bases). There are 15 residues in the CDR3. Germline V CDR1 and CDR2: SGHAT, FQDESV (reference sequence). Deletions cut 3 bases from V and 3 bases from J, with 13 bases between. The CDR3 sequence: CASSFSLSGTDTQYF. In nucleotides, the CDR3 is TGTGCCAGCAGCTTTTCCCTCTCGGGGACAGATACGCAGTATTTT.

This clonotype was seen at least ten times. J is TRBJ1-5 and V is TRBV6-1; D gene unclear. Germline-derived CDR1 and CDR2 are MNHNS and SASEGT. This CDR3 contains 14 residues. Trimming pared 3 bases from V and 4 bases from J, leaving 10 bases between. DNA for the CDR3: TGTGCCAGCAGTGAGTTCCCCGGTAATCAGCCCCAGCATTTT. Protein sequence: CASSEFPGNQPQHF.

This clonotype was detected ten times or more. This rearrangement joins TRBV7-2 to TRBJ2-2; TRBD1 matches at 8 bases. This CDR3 has 16 residues. Unmatched junction bases numbered 9, after V lost 5 bases and J lost 4 bases. CDR1 is SGHTA, CDR2 FQGNSA, per germline. CDR3 coding DNA: TGTGCCAGCAGCCGCGCAGGACAGGGAGTCACCGGGGAGCTGTTTTTT. Translating it yields CASSRAGQGVTGELFF.

This clonotype was counted ten times or more. The gene calls are TRBV28 and TRBJ2-1, with 7 bases lining up with TRBD2. The CDR3 is 15 residues long. With V trimmed by 6 bases and J by 9 bases, 14 bases remained unmatched. CDR1 is MDHEN, CDR2 SYDVKM, per germline. The CDR3 here is CASSRSGVSGGEQFF. CDR3 nucleotide sequence: TGTGCCAGCAGCCGGAGCGGGGTCTCCGGGGGTGAGCAGTTCTTC.

This clonotype was found many times. The chain carries TRBV12-3 or TRBV12-4 and TRBJ2-7; TRBD1 matches at 7 bases. The V gene end was trimmed by 5 bases and the J gene end by 5 bases; junction bases not matched to a gene: 6. The CDR3 runs to 13 residues. The CDR3 coding sequence is TGTGCCAGCAGTCGAGACAGGGTGGACGAGCAGTACTTC. It yields the protein CASSRDRVDEQYF.

This clonotype was detected many times. The chain has TRBV4-3 and TRBJ1-1; possibly TRBD1 for D (6 bases). Trimming shortened V by 3 bases and J by 10 bases, and 15 bases separated the two germline ends. This CDR3 has 13 amino acids. In germline, CDR1 is LGHNA, CDR2 YSLEER. CDR3 amino acids: CASSHRGPEGAFF. The CDR3 nucleotides read TGCGCCAGCAGCCACAGGGGCCCCGAGGGAGCTTTCTTT.

Ten or more counts support this clonotype. The CDR3 sequence: CASSLRARVDGELFF. CDR3 sequence (DNA): TGCGCCAGCAGCCTCCGGGCCAGAGTTGACGGGGAGCTGTTTTTT. The chain is built from TRBV5-1 and TRBJ2-2; D is ambiguous. V lost 4 bases and J lost 7, with 17 bases in between. CDR1 is SGHRS, CDR2 YFSETQ, per germline. The CDR3 extends over 15 amino acids.